What follows are 9 T cell receptor beta chains derived from one specimen sequenced in a study of memory CD4+ T cells and cytomegalovirus serostatus. Single viable CD3+CD4+CD8-CD45RO+ cells were sorted as the memory CD4+ T cells. Sequencing was performed with immunoSEQ multiplex PCR; in TCRdb, only in-frame clones are kept and a portion is missing. The sample has almost 55,000 clones; around three quarters are singletons. The sequenced sample consisted of memory CD4+ T cells from blood. These receptors were collected from an adult in good health and CMV-seronegative.

The rearrangement links TRBV5-1 to TRBJ2-7; TRBD2 is a possible D gene (5 bases). This CDR3 region has 14 residues. V shed 2 bases and J shed 0 bases, with 9 bases lying between them. Looked up from germline, CDR1 is SGHRS and CDR2 is YFSETQ. The CDR3 protein is CASSFMGSSYEQYF. The CDR3 coding sequence is TGCGCCAGCAGCTTTATGGGGAGCTCCTACGAGCAGTACTTC. The whole variable domain, remainder taken from reference TRBV5-1 and TRBJ2-7, is KAGVTQTPRYLIKTRGQQVTLSCSPISGHRSVSWYQQTPGQGLQFLFEYFSETQRNKGNFPGRFSGRQFSNSRSEMNVSTLELGDSALYLCASSFMGSSYEQYFGPGTRLTVT.

The CDR3 DNA sequence: TGTGCCAGCATCGCCCCGGGGGGTGGTACCGGGGAGCTGTTTTTT. Amino acid sequence: CASIAPGGGTGELFF. The gene calls are TRBV5-4 and TRBJ2-2; 7 nucleotides agree with TRBD2. The length of the CDR3 is 15 residues. V gave up 6 bases and J gave up 5 bases; unmatched junction bases: 10. Germline loops: CDR1 SGHNT, CDR2 YYREEE (reference sequence).

The chain has TRBV5-1 and TRBJ2-3; no firm D call. The CDR3 extends over 14 amino acids. Trimming left V 0 bases short and J 3 bases short, with 8 bases between. Per germline, CDR1 SGHRS and CDR2 YFSETQ. CDR3 loop: CASSLVGTTDTQYF. The CDR3, as DNA: TGCGCCAGCAGCTTGGTAGGTACGACAGATACGCAGTATTTT.

The chain joins TRBV7-2 to TRBJ1-5, with D perhaps TRBD1 (5 bases). V lost 1 base to trimming and J lost 4 bases, with 8 bases between them. The CDR3 loop spans 14 amino acids. Germline lookup yields CDR1 SGHTA and CDR2 FQGNSA. CDR3 amino acids: CASSLGTLNQPQHF. CDR3 nucleotide sequence: TGTGCCAGCAGCTTAGGGACACTTAATCAGCCCCAGCATTTT.

Here the CDR3 reads CASSADDRFRSSYNEQFF. CDR3 DNA sequence: TGTGCCAGCAGTGCTGATGACAGGTTCAGGTCATCCTACAATGAGCAGTTCTTC. This chain uses TRBV27 with TRBJ2-1, with D maybe TRBD1 (6 bases). V shed 5 bases and J shed 1 base, with 21 bases lying between them. CDR1 MNHEY and CDR2 SMNVEV come from the germline V gene (reference sequence). The CDR3 is made up of 18 amino acids.

The chain employs TRBV7-2 and TRBJ2-7; the match to TRBD1 covers 9 bases. Germline V gene data show CDR1 as SGHTA and CDR2 as FQGNSA. Losses at the gene ends were 6 bases for V and 5 bases for J; bases not matched to a gene: 11. The CDR3 contains 15 residues. The DNA for the CDR3 is TGTGCCAGCAGTCCCCCCGGGACAGGGAACGACGAGCAGTACTTC. It encodes CASSPPGTGNDEQYF.

This clone was found a few times. The chain couples TRBV4-1 to TRBJ1-2; tentative D call: TRBD1 (5 bases). The V and J ends lost 2 bases and 4 bases respectively, with 11 bases between them. This CDR3 spans 14 amino acids. Germline V gene sequence: CDR1 MGHRA, CDR2 YSYEKL. The CDR3 loop reads CASSQSGGFYGYTF. In DNA form, the CDR3 reads TGCGCCAGCAGCCAATCGGGGGGATTCTATGGCTACACCTTC.

The DNA for the CDR3 is TGTGCCAGCAGCCCCGGACTTGAGGGTCCCGTACACAATGAGCAGTTCTTC. This translates into CASSPGLEGPVHNEQFF. The rearrangement joins TRBV7-2 to TRBJ2-1, with a weak D call TRBD2 (5 bases). The CDR3 runs to 17 residues. The V end lost 5 bases, the J end lost 5 bases, and 22 bases lay between the germline ends. Germline CDR1 SGHTA, CDR2 FQGNSA.

The J gene is TRBJ2-2, the V gene TRBV18; D is uncertain. Per the germline V gene, CDR1 is KGHSH and CDR2 is LQKENI. The V end lost 3 bases, the J end lost 1 base, and 6 bases lay between the germline ends. The CDR3 is 14 residues long. The CDR3 loop reads CASSPGGNTGELFF. CDR3 sequence (DNA): TGTGCCAGCTCACCGGGTGGGAACACCGGGGAGCTGTTTTTT.